This entry lists 31 T cell receptor beta chains sequenced from one sample in a study of blood T cell repertoires in COVID-19. Measured with immunoSEQ multiplex PCR; TCRdb has only the in-frame clones, and not every one. Seen here are 120,000 or so clones, roughly 85% observed once, and the top ten hold under 8%. Sequenced sample: peripheral blood. Receptor source: an elderly man with active or convalescent COVID-19.

This clone showed up just a few times. This chain joins TRBV28 and TRBJ1-1; 8 nucleotides line up with TRBD1. The CDR3 runs to 13 residues. V lost 4 bases, J lost 10 bases, and 8 bases stayed unmatched. Germline V gene lookup returns CDR1 MDHEN and CDR2 SYDVKM. The CDR3 spells CASSSPDRVAAFF. The CDR3 DNA is TGTGCCAGCAGTTCACCGGACAGGGTTGCAGCTTTCTTT.

The chain combines TRBV18 with TRBJ2-5; possibly TRBD2 for D (5 bases). CDR3 length equals 14 residues. Trimming left V 2 bases short and J 3 bases short, with 10 bases between. CDR1 and CDR2 from the germline V gene are KGHSH and LQKENI. CDR3 sequence reads: CASSPSVSEETQYF. The CDR3 DNA is TGTGCCAGCTCACCATCGGTTAGCGAAGAGACCCAGTACTTC.

The chain employs TRBV7-9 and TRBJ2-2, with D uncertain. The length of the CDR3 is 14 residues. Trimming took 5 bases from V and 1 from J, leaving 8 bases between them. The germline CDR1 and CDR2 sequences are SEHNR and FQNEAQ (reference sequence). CDR3 in amino acids: CASSERQNTGELFF. CDR3 DNA sequence: TGTGCCAGCAGCGAAAGACAGAACACCGGGGAGCTGTTTTTT.

This clone was seen more than once but under ten times. The DNA of the CDR3 is TGTGCCAGCAGCCTAGGGACTAGCGGGAGATTGGAGCAGTACTTC. Translating it yields CASSLGTSGRLEQYF. V is TRBV3-1 (or the pseudogene TRBV3-2) and J is TRBJ2-7, with 14 bases identical to TRBD2. V trimming: 4 bases; J trimming: 7 bases; junction bases outside the gene matches: 6. CDR3 size: 15 residues. Germline V gene lookup returns CDR1 LGHDT and CDR2 YNNKEL (reference sequence).

The rearrangement links TRBV15 to TRBJ2-7, with D hard to call. The CDR3 sequence is 13 residues long. V lost 3 bases and J lost 5, with 11 bases in between. The germline V gene has CDR1 LNHNV and CDR2 YYDKDF (reference sequence). CDR3 sequence: CATSSPDSHEQYF. The CDR3 DNA is TGTGCCACCAGCAGCCCCGACTCACACGAGCAGTACTTC.

J is TRBJ1-3 and V is TRBV7-2; D is perhaps TRBD1 (6 bases). Germline CDR1 SGHTA, CDR2 FQGNSA. Trimming removed 3 bases at V and 3 bases at J, with 15 bases between. This CDR3 has 16 amino acids. CDR3 in amino acids: CASSFEQGWSGNTIYF. The DNA of the CDR3 is TGTGCCAGCAGCTTTGAACAGGGTTGGAGTGGAAACACCATATATTTT.

Written as DNA, the CDR3 is TGTGCCAGCAGTGAATCCAGCGGGGGGCAGGGGACCCAGTACTTC. Protein product: CASSESSGGQGTQYF. The chain uses TRBV2 and TRBJ2-5, with 9 bases identical to TRBD2. CDR1 and CDR2 from the germline V gene are SNHLY and FYNNEI. Trimming removed 2 bases from V and 7 bases from J; junction bases left unmatched: 8. The CDR3 is 15 residues long.

This clone was counted between two and nine times. The gene calls are TRBV6-5 and TRBJ1-2, with 7 positions matching TRBD1. Looked up from germline, CDR1 is MNHEY and CDR2 is SVGAGI. Trimming at V came to 8 bases and at J to 7 bases, leaving 10 bases not matched to a gene. The length of the CDR3 is 13 residues. CDR3 nucleotide sequence: TGTGCCAGCGGGGACAGCTCCTATCGTGGCTACACCTTC. Protein product: CASGDSSYRGYTF.

V and J are TRBV2 and TRBJ1-2, with 9 bases that match TRBD1. Germline CDR1 reads SNHLY; CDR2 reads FYNNEI. V lost 2 bases and J lost 7; bases outside the gene matches: 8. This CDR3 is built from 15 residues. CDR3 DNA: TGTGCCAGCAGTGAAATGCGGGACAGGGCTCGTGGCTACACCTTC. Translation: CASSEMRDRARGYTF.

The genes are TRBV28 and TRBJ1-1, with TRBD1 matching 9 bases. The V segment lost 5 bases and the J segment 10 bases; nucleotides outside the gene matches: 11. Germline-derived CDR1 and CDR2 are MDHEN and SYDVKM. The CDR3 is 14 residues long. CDR3: CASSIHGQGPPAFF. The CDR3 DNA follows: TGTGCCAGCAGTATCCACGGACAGGGGCCACCAGCTTTCTTT.

This clone was counted a single time. The chain couples TRBV7-3 to TRBJ2-7; 13 nucleotides match TRBD2. With V trimmed by 1 base and J by 10 bases, 7 bases remained unmatched. The CDR3 sequence is 15 residues long. Germline V gene lookup returns CDR1 SGHTA and CDR2 FQGTGA. CDR3 amino acids: CASSLNGLAGAVQYF. CDR3 sequence (DNA): TGTGCCAGCAGCTTAAACGGACTAGCGGGAGCCGTCCAGTACTTC.

The V gene is TRBV7-2, the J gene TRBJ2-5; TRBD1 agrees at 10 bases. V shed 5 bases, J shed 4 bases, and the junction held 7 bases outside the gene matches. The CDR3 runs to 15 residues. The germline V gene has CDR1 SGHTA and CDR2 FQGNSA. The DNA of the CDR3 is TGTGCCAGCAGCACGGACAGGGGGTCTTTAGAGACCCAGTACTTC. This encodes CASSTDRGSLETQYF.

The chain recombines TRBV9 with TRBJ1-1; D is uncertain. V lost 3 bases and J 5 bases, leaving 17 bases between the germline ends. The CDR3 covers 15 residues. Per germline, CDR1 SGDLS and CDR2 YYNGEE. The CDR3 DNA is TGTGCCAGCAGCGAATCACACGCGGCGCGGACTGAAGCTTTCTTT. Translated, it gives CASSESHAARTEAFF.

This chain's CDR3 is CSASGQELGQGARKLTNEKLFF. The DNA for the CDR3 is TGCAGTGCTAGTGGGCAGGAATTGGGACAGGGGGCCAGAAAGCTCACTAATGAAAAACTGTTTTTT. The chain uses TRBV20-1 and TRBJ1-4, with TRBD1 matching over 12 bases. The germline V gene encodes CDR1 DFQATT and CDR2 SNEGSKA (reference sequence). V gave up 3 bases and J gave up 2 bases; unmatched junction bases: 22. The CDR3 runs 22 residues.

The gene calls are TRBV5-5 and TRBJ1-4, with D possibly being TRBD1 (5 bases). V lost 2 bases, J lost 7 bases, and 18 bases lay in between. The germline V gene encodes CDR1 SGHKS and CDR2 YYEKEE (reference sequence). CDR3 length equals 16 residues. This chain's CDR3 is CASSLRPNADSEKLFF. The CDR3 DNA reads TGTGCCAGCAGCTTAAGGCCGAATGCTGACAGTGAAAAACTGTTTTTT.

The chain recombines TRBV6-5 with TRBJ1-5; TRBD1 aligns across 8 bases. Germline lookup yields CDR1 MNHEY and CDR2 SVGAGI. J was trimmed by 5 bases and V by 5 bases; bases with no gene match: 2. This CDR3 spans 13 amino acids. CDR3 in amino acids: CASSQDRDQPQHF. The CDR3 coding sequence is TGTGCCAGCAGTCAGGACAGGGATCAGCCCCAGCATTTT.

This clone has just a few counts. The chain joins TRBV28 to TRBJ2-1; unclear D gene. The V end was cut by 5 bases, the J end by 6 bases, with 2 bases between. In germline, CDR1 is MDHEN, CDR2 SYDVKM. The CDR3 consists of 10 residues. CDR3 nucleotides: TGTGCCAGCAGTCGCAATGAGCAGTTCTTC. Translation: CASSRNEQFF.

In its sample, this clone was seen once. The chain recombines TRBV28 with TRBJ1-4, with TRBD1 identical over 9 bases. Trimming removed 5 bases from V and 6 bases from J; junction bases left unmatched: 7. Germline CDR1 reads MDHEN; CDR2 reads SYDVKM. The CDR3 runs to 15 residues. Written as DNA, the CDR3 is TGTGCCAGCAGTCCGACGACAGGGGGGTATGAAAAACTGTTTTTT. Its protein is CASSPTTGGYEKLFF. The whole variable domain, remainder taken from reference TRBV28 and TRBJ1-4, is DVKVTQSSRYLVKRTGEKVFLECVQDMDHENMFWYRQDPGLGLRLIYFSYDVKMKEKGDIPEGYSVSREKKERFSLILESASTNQTSMYLCASSPTTGGYEKLFFGSGTQLSVL.

The J gene is TRBJ2-7, the V gene TRBV4-1, with D possibly being TRBD2 (6 bases). The ends were cut back, 4 bases at V and 6 bases at J, with 19 bases in the middle. Germline V gene sequence: CDR1 MGHRA, CDR2 YSYEKL. The CDR3 covers 15 residues. CDR3 sequence (DNA): TGCGCCAGCAGCCTACAACCGGGACTTATCATCGAGCAGTACTTC. Protein: CASSLQPGLIIEQYF.

Notes on this clone: This same CDR3 is encoded by further DNA sequences in the sample. J is TRBJ1-2 and V is TRBV5-6; the match to TRBD1 covers 9 bases. The CDR3 runs 14 residues. Germline V gives CDR1 SGHDT, CDR2 YYEEEE. The J segment lost 4 bases and the V segment lost 4 bases, leaving 5 bases of the junction unmatched. As DNA, the CDR3 is TGTGCCAGCAGCAGTTCGACAGGGGGCTATGGCTACACCTTC. This encodes CASSSSTGGYGYTF.

The chain is built from TRBV7-9 and TRBJ1-1; D unresolved. The CDR3 is 18 amino acids. V lost 2 bases to trimming and J lost 3 bases, with 22 bases between them. CDR1 and CDR2 (germline): SEHNR, FQNEAQ (reference sequence). DNA of the CDR3: TGTGCCAGCAGCTTACCGGCTCTGGCAGGCGGGTGGGACACTGAAGCTTTCTTT. Residues: CASSLPALAGGWDTEAFF.

The CDR3 loop reads CASSPKIQGMNTEAFF. The CDR3 region has the DNA TGTGCCAGCTCACCGAAAATTCAGGGGATGAACACTGAAGCTTTCTTT. The chain links TRBV18 to TRBJ1-1; a possible D gene is TRBD1 (6 bases). Germline V gives CDR1 KGHSH, CDR2 LQKENI. The CDR3 is 16 residues long. V lost 3 bases to trimming and J lost 0 bases, with 14 bases between them.

The genes are TRBV9 and TRBJ1-6, with TRBD1 matching over 8 bases. The V and J ends lost 0 bases and 7 bases, in that order; junction bases with no gene match: 3. This CDR3 spans 15 amino acids. Germline V gene lookup returns CDR1 SGDLS and CDR2 YYNGEE. The CDR3 spells CASSVGGTGNSPLHF. CDR3 bases: TGTGCCAGCAGCGTAGGGGGGACAGGCAATTCACCCCTCCACTTT.

The chain links TRBV7-9 to TRBJ2-2; 10 bases map to TRBD1. The CDR3 runs to 17 residues. Germline lookup yields CDR1 SEHNR and CDR2 FQNEAQ (reference sequence). V trimming: 5 bases; J trimming: 7 bases; junction bases outside the gene matches: 13. The CDR3 DNA sequence: TGTGCCAGCAGCAACGACAGGGGGCGCTGGGCTGGCGGGGAGCTGTTTTTT. Translating gives CASSNDRGRWAGGELFF.

The gene calls are TRBV27 and TRBJ2-2; a possible D gene is TRBD2 (6 bases). CDR3 length: 15 amino acids. CDR1 and CDR2 from the germline V gene are MNHEY and SMNVEV (reference sequence). V lost 6 bases to trimming and J lost 5 bases, with 16 bases between them. The CDR3 coding sequence is TGTGCCAGCAGGGGAGGCAGGGAGCGTACCGGGGAGCTGTTTTTT. Translation: CASRGGRERTGELFF.

This sequence joins TRBV20-1 and TRBJ2-7; no clear D gene. Germline V gene sequence: CDR1 DFQATT, CDR2 SNEGSKA (reference sequence). Trimming removed 6 bases at V and 3 bases at J, with 6 bases between. This CDR3 is built from 10 residues. The CDR3 DNA follows: TGCAGTGCGGCCGACTACGAGCAGTACTTC. It encodes CSAADYEQYF.

The V call is TRBV5-1, the J call TRBJ2-6; perhaps TRBD1 as D (6 bases). V was clipped by 0 bases and J by 1 base, with 17 bases between them. This CDR3 is built from 19 residues. CDR1 and CDR2 (germline): SGHRS, YFSETQ. The CDR3 loop is CASSLARAGVGSGANVLTF. In nucleotides, the CDR3 is TGCGCCAGCAGCTTGGCACGAGCAGGGGTAGGGTCTGGGGCCAACGTCCTGACTTTC. The whole variable domain, filled in from reference TRBV5-1 and TRBJ2-6, reads KAGVTQTPRYLIKTRGQQVTLSCSPISGHRSVSWYQQTPGQGLQFLFEYFSETQRNKGNFPGRFSGRQFSNSRSEMNVSTLELGDSALYLCASSLARAGVGSGANVLTFGAGSRLTVL.

This clone has a single count. The rearrangement links TRBV11-3 to TRBJ2-5, with 12 bases that match TRBD2. The J segment lost 4 bases and the V segment lost 5 bases, leaving 2 bases of the junction unmatched. The CDR3 is made up of 14 amino acids. Germline V gives CDR1 SGHNT, CDR2 YENEEA. CDR3 loop: CASSQGLAGETQYF. The CDR3 DNA reads as TGTGCCAGCAGCCAGGGACTAGCGGGAGAGACCCAGTACTTC.

This chain links TRBV9 with TRBJ1-6; TRBD1 is a possible D gene (5 bases). Germline lookup yields CDR1 SGDLS and CDR2 YYNGEE. This CDR3 contains 15 residues. V was trimmed by 4 bases and J by 10 bases, leaving 18 bases between them. DNA for the CDR3: TGTGCCAGCAGCCAAAATCGGGGGGTTGGATCACCCCTCCACTTT. Residues: CASSQNRGVGSPLHF. Full variable domain (outside the CDR3, taken from reference TRBV9 and TRBJ1-6): DSGVTQTPKHLITATGQRVTLRCSPRSGDLSVYWYQQSLDQGLQFLIQYYNGEERAKGNILERFSAQQFPDLHSELNLSSLELGDSALYFCASSQNRGVGSPLHFGNGTRLTVT.

V gene TRBV18 combines with J gene TRBJ2-1; D is perhaps TRBD1 (6 bases). The CDR3 spans 16 residues. Germline CDR1 is KGHSH and CDR2 is LQKENI. The germline V and J ends were trimmed by 6 bases and 3 bases, with 18 bases remaining between them. CDR3 loop: CASSYNNRVDYNEQFF. The CDR3 DNA reads TGTGCCAGCTCGTATAATAACAGGGTTGACTACAATGAGCAGTTCTTC.

The V gene is TRBV2, the J gene TRBJ2-7; 10 positions agree with TRBD1. Germline V lookup: CDR1 SNHLY, CDR2 FYNNEI. This CDR3 has 14 amino acids. V lost 5 bases, J lost 9 bases, and 10 bases stayed unmatched. This chain's CDR3 is CASSPDRGRGGQYF. The CDR3 DNA sequence: TGTGCCAGCAGTCCGGACAGGGGGAGAGGAGGGCAGTACTTC.